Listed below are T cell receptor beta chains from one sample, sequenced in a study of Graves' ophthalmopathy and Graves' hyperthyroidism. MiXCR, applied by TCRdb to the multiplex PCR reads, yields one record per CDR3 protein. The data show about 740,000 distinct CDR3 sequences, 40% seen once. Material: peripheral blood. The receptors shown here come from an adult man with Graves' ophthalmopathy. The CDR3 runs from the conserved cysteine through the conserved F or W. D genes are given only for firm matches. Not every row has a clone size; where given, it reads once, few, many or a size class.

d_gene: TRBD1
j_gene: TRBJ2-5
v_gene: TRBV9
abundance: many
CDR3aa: CASSVEGTGMSETQYF
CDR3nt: TGTGCCAGCAGCGTAGAGGGGACAGGGATGTCGGAGACCCAGTACTTC

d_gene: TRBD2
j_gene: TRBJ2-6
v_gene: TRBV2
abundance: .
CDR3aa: CASSREGLGANVLTF
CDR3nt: TGTGCCAGCAGCCGGGAGGGGTTAGGGGCCAACGTCCTGACTTTC

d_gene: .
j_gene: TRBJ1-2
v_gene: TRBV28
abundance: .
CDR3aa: CASSLKGYGYTF
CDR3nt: TGTGCCAGCAGCCTAAAAGGCTATGGCTACACCTTC

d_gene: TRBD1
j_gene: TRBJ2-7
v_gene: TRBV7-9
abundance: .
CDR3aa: CASAPGTGGYEQYF
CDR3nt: TGTGCCAGCGCGCCGGGGACAGGGGGCTACGAGCAGTACTTC

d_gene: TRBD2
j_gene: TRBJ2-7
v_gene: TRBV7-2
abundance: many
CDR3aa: CASSLTSGRTYEQYF
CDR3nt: TGTGCCAGCAGCCTAACTAGCGGGCGAACTTACGAGCAGTACTTC

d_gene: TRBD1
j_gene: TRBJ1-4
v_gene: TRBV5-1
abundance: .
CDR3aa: CASSSRIAGTGGEKLFF
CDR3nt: TGCGCCAGCAGCTCAAGAATTGCCGGGACAGGGGGTGAAAAACTGTTTTTT

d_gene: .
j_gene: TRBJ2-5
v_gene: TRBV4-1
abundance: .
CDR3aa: CASSQRFVLQETQYF
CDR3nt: TGCGCCAGCAGCCAGAGATTTGTGCTGCAAGAGACCCAGTACTTC

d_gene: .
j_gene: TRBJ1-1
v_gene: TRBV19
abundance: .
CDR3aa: CVSRQTGSGTEAFF
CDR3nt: TGTGTCAGTAGACAAACAGGGTCGGGCACTGAAGCTTTCTTT

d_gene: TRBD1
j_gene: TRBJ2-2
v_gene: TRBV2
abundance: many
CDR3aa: CASRGQYTGELFF
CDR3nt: TGTGCCAGCAGGGGACAGTACACCGGGGAGCTGTTTTTT

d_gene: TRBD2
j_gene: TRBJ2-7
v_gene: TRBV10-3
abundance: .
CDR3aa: CAISGIAGGPYEQYF
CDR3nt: TGTGCCATCAGTGGGATAGCGGGAGGCCCCTACGAGCAGTACTTC

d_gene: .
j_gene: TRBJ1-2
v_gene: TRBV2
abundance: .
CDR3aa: CAAKAGTLDGYTF
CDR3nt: TGTGCCGCAAAAGCCGGTACGCTGGATGGCTACACCTTC

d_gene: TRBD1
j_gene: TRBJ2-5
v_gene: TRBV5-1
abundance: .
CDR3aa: CASSQETGPETQYF
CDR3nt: TGTGCCAGCAGCCAAGAGACAGGGCCGGAGACCCAGTACTTC

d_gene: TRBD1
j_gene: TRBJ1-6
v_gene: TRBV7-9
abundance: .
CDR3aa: CASSLVGDRNSPLHF
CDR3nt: TGTGCCAGCAGCTTAGTAGGGGACAGAAATTCACCCCTCCACTTT

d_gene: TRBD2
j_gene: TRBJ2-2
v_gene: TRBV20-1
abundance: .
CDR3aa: CSARVGRGRAATITGELFF
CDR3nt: TGCAGTGCTAGAGTGGGTCGAGGGAGGGCCGCGACGATCACCGGGGAGCTGTTTTTT

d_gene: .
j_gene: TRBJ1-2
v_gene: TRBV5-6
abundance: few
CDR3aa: CASSPGPWINYGYTF
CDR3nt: TGTGCCAGCAGCCCAGGACCTTGGATTAACTATGGCTACACCTTC

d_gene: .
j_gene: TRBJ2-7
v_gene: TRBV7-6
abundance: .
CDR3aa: CASSPLIASYEQYF
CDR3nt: TGCGCCAGCAGCCCATTGATAGCGAGTTACGAGCAGTACTTC

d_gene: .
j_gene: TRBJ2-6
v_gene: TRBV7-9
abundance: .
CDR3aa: CAGSRDTHSGANVLTF
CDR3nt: TGTGCCGGTAGCCGGGACACCCACTCTGGGGCCAACGTCCTGACTTTC

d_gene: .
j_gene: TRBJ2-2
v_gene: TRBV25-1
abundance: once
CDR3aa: CASSYSKFGDPGELFF
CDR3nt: TGTGCCAGCAGTTACTCGAAGTTTGGTGACCCCGGGGAGCTGTTTTTT

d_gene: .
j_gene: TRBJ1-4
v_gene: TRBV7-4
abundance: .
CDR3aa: CASKGDRYQREKLFF
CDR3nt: TGTGCCAGCAAAGGCGACAGATACCAGAGGGAAAAACTGTTTTTT

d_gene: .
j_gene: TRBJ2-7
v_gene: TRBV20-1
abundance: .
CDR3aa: CSASPVRGANTYEQYF
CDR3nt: TGCAGTGCTAGTCCGGTGCGCGGGGCGAACACCTACGAGCAGTACTTC

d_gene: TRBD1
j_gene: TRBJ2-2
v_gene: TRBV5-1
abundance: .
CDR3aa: CASSPGTGGAYGELFF
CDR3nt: TGCGCCAGCAGCCCGGGGACAGGGGGCGCGTACGGGGAGCTGTTTTTT